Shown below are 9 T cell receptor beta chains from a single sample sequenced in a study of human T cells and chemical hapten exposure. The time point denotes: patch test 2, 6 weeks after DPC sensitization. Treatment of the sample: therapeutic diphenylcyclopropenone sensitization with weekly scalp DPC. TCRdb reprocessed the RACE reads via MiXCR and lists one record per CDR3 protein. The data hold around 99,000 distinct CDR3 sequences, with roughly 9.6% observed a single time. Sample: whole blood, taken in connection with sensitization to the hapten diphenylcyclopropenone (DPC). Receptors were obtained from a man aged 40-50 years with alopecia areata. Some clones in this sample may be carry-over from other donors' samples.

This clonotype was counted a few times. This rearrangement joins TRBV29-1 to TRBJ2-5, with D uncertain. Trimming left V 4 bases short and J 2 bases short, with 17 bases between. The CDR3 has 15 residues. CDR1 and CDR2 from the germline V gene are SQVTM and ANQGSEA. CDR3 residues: CSVVWGSGLQETQYF. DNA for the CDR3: TGCAGCGTTGTATGGGGTTCGGGTCTGCAAGAGACCCAGTACTTC.

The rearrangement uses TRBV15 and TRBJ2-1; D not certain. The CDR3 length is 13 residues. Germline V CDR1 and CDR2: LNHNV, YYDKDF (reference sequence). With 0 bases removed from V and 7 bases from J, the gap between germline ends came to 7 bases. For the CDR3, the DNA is TGTGCCACCAGCAGAGATATGAAAAATGAGCAGTTCTTC. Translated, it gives CATSRDMKNEQFF.

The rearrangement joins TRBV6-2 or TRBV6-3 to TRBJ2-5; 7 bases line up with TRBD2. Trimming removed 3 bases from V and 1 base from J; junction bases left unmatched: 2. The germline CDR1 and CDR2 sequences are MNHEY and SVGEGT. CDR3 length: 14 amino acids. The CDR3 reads CASSYGGSQETQYF. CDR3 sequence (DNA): TGTGCCAGCAGTTATGGCGGGAGCCAAGAGACCCAGTACTTC.

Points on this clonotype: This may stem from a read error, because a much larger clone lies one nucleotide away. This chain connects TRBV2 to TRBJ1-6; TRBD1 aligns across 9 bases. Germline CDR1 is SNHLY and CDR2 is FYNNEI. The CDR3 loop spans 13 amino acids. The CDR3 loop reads CATKGQGRSPLNF. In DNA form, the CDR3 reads TGTGCCACTAAGGGACAGGGACGTTCACCCCTCAACTTT.

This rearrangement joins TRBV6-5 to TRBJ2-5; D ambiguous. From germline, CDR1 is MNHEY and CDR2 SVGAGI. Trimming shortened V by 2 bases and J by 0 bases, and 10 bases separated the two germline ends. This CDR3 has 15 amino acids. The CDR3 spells CASSYHGRDQETQYF. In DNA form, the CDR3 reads TGTGCCAGCAGTTACCATGGACGGGACCAAGAGACCCAGTACTTC.

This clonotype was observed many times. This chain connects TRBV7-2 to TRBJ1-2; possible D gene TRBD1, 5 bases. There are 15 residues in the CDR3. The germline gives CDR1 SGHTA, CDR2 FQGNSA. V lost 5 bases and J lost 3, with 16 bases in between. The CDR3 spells CASSPRAGYDYGYTF. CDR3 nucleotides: TGTGCCAGCAGCCCTAGGGCAGGGTACGACTATGGCTACACCTTC.

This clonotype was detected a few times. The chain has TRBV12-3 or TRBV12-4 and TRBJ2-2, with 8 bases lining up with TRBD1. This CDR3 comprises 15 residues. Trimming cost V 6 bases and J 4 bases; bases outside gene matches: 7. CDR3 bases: TGTGCCAGCAGACCCCAGGGGGCGGGCACCGGGGAGCTGTTTTTT. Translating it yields CASRPQGAGTGELFF.

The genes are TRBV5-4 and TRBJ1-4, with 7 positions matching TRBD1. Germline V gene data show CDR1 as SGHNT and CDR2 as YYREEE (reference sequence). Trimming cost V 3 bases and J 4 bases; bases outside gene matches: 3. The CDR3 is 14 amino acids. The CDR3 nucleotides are TGTGCCAGCAGCTCAGGGGGGAGTAATGAAAAACTGTTTTTT. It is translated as CASSSGGSNEKLFF.

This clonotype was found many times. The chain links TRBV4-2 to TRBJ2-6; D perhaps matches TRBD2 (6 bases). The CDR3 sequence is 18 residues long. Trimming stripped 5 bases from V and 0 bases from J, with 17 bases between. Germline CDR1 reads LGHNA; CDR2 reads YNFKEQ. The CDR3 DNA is TGTGCCAGCAGCTACAAACTAGCCGGCAGCTCTGGGGCCAACGTCCTGACTTTC. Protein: CASSYKLAGSSGANVLTF.